What follows are 18 T cell receptor beta chains derived from one specimen sequenced in a study of molecular identifiers for immune sequencing clone quantification. MiXCR was run by TCRdb on the PCR reads, yielding one entry per CDR3 protein. The sample lists about 640,000 distinct CDR3 sequences, just under 20% seen once, with 0.85% in the top ten. Input material: naive CD8+ T cells from blood, with Jurkat cell RNA spiked in. Specified subset: FACS-sorted CD8+CD4-CCR7+CD45RA+ naive T cells. Receptors originate from a human donor in good health. Some libraries in this study had Jurkat cell RNA spiked in.

This clonotype was detected a few times. The chain couples TRBV3-1 to TRBJ2-7; D not certain. V was shortened by 3 bases and J by 6 bases, with 15 bases between the two germline ends. The CDR3 loop spans 14 amino acids. Germline CDR1 LGHDT, CDR2 YNNKEL (reference sequence). CDR3 nucleotides: TGTGCCAGCAGCCACAAGCAGCACCCAAGCGAGCAGTACTTC. Translated: CASSHKQHPSEQYF.

This clonotype occurred once. One end of the junction is discordant with germline, which a read error may explain. The chain joins TRBV29-1 to TRBJ2-5; D not certain. The CDR3 runs to 14 residues. Germline-derived CDR1 and CDR2 are SQVTM and ANQGSEA. The CDR3 protein is CSVEKGRGQGTQYF. The CDR3 bases are TGCAGCGTTGAAAAAGGCAGAGGCCAAGGGACCCAGTACTTC.

Concerning this clonotype itself: A much larger clone sits a single nucleotide away, making a read error possible. The rearrangement joins TRBV27 to TRBJ2-1, with D perhaps TRBD2 (5 bases). Trimming stripped 2 bases from V and 4 bases from J, with 15 bases between. The CDR3 totals 16 residues. CDR1 and CDR2 (germline): MNHEY, SMNVEV (reference sequence). CDR3 amino acids: CASSLLELDAYNEQFF. The CDR3 DNA reads as TGTGCCAGCAGTTTACTGGAACTAGATGCTTACAATGAGCAGTTCTTC.

Many counts were recorded for this clonotype. CDR3 nucleotide sequence: TGTGCCAGCAACCCTAGCGGGAGGGCATCCTACGAGCAGTACTTC. Translated, it gives CASNPSGRASYEQYF. The rearrangement links TRBV7-9 to TRBJ2-7; TRBD2 aligns across 12 bases. The CDR3 length is 15 residues. Germline V lookup: CDR1 SEHNR, CDR2 FQNEAQ (reference sequence). V was pared by 7 bases and J by 1 base, with 5 bases of the junction left unmatched.

The chain employs TRBV7-9 and TRBJ2-7, with TRBD2 matching over 9 bases. The V and J ends lost 0 bases and 5 bases, in that order; junction bases with no gene match: 8. The CDR3 runs 16 residues. The germline CDR1 and CDR2 sequences are SEHNR and FQNEAQ (reference sequence). CDR3 sequence (DNA): TGTGCCAGCAGCTTAGCGCTTGTCGGCGGGGGGGACGAGCAGTACTTC. As protein: CASSLALVGGGDEQYF.

This clonotype was observed at least ten times. This chain uses TRBV20-1 with TRBJ1-5; D ambiguous. Germline CDR1 DFQATT, CDR2 SNEGSKA (reference sequence). This CDR3 is built from 14 residues. V lost 5 bases, J lost 0 bases, and 11 bases lay in between. The CDR3 DNA reads TGCAGTGCTTATGACGGGAATAGCAATCAGCCCCAGCATTTT. It specifies CSAYDGNSNQPQHF.

This clonotype was picked up many times. The V and J genes are TRBV2 and TRBJ2-7, with 8 bases lining up with TRBD2. CDR3 size: 14 residues. V was pared by 7 bases and J by 1 base, with 6 bases of the junction left unmatched. Germline lookup yields CDR1 SNHLY and CDR2 FYNNEI. CDR3 in amino acids: CASNLLAESYEQYF. The CDR3 DNA reads as TGTGCCAGCAACCTACTAGCGGAGTCCTACGAGCAGTACTTC.

This chain uses TRBV19 with TRBJ2-3; a weak D match, TRBD2 (5 bases). The CDR3 is made up of 18 amino acids. The V end was cut by 3 bases, the J end by 1 base, with 20 bases between. Germline loops: CDR1 LNHDA, CDR2 SQIVND (reference sequence). The CDR3 DNA sequence: TGTGCCAGTAGTATTGGGTCGGGGTGGGTCCTCGGCACAGATACGCAGTATTTT. Its protein product is CASSIGSGWVLGTDTQYF.

This sequence joins TRBV3-1 and TRBJ2-5, with 8 bases identical to TRBD2. The CDR3 is 18 residues long. V was clipped by 0 bases and J by 0 bases; unmatched bases: 9. CDR1 is LGHDT and CDR2 is YNNKEL in the germline V gene (reference sequence). The CDR3 nucleotides are TGTGCCAGCAGCCAAGAAGGATTACTAGCGGCCTACCAAGAGACCCAGTACTTC. It yields the protein CASSQEGLLAAYQETQYF.

This clonotype came up many times. This CDR3 is CSVGGGGGTDTQYF. For the CDR3, the DNA is TGCAGCGTAGGCGGAGGCGGGGGCACAGATACGCAGTATTTT. J is TRBJ2-3 and V is TRBV29-1, with D tentatively TRBD2 (6 bases). This CDR3 spans 14 amino acids. V was shortened by 6 bases and J by 1 base, with 14 bases between the two germline ends. Germline CDR1 is SQVTM and CDR2 is ANQGSEA.

This clonotype was picked up many times. The V gene is TRBV27, the J gene TRBJ1-1, with 10 bases fitting TRBD1. This CDR3 region has 15 residues. Per the germline V gene, CDR1 is MNHEY and CDR2 is SMNVEV (reference sequence). Trimming took 5 bases from V and 5 from J; bases not matched to a gene: 8. The CDR3 here is CASSQRQGASTEAFF. The CDR3 coding sequence is TGTGCCAGCAGTCAAAGACAGGGGGCGAGTACTGAAGCTTTCTTT.

This chain connects TRBV19 to TRBJ2-1; TRBD2 matches at 11 bases. Germline assignment: CDR1 LNHDA and CDR2 SQIVND (reference sequence). The CDR3 is 15 residues long. V lost 4 bases to trimming and J lost 7 bases; unmatched junction nucleotides: 6. The CDR3 nucleotides read TGTGCCAGTAGTAAACTAGCGGGAGTTGAGAATGAGCAGTTCTTC. As protein: CASSKLAGVENEQFF. Complete variable domain (other parts from reference TRBV19 and TRBJ2-1): DGGITQSPKYLFRKEGQNVTLSCEQNLNHDAMYWYRQDPGQGLRLIYYSQIVNDFQKGDIAEGYSVSREKKESFPLTVTSAQKNPTAFYLCASSKLAGVENEQFFGPGTRLTVL.

The rearrangement joins TRBV6-6 to TRBJ1-4; D is perhaps TRBD1 (6 bases). The germline V and J ends were trimmed by 0 bases and 8 bases, with 16 bases remaining between them. This CDR3 is built from 16 residues. The germline V gene encodes CDR1 MNHNY and CDR2 SVGAGI (reference sequence). The CDR3 here is CASSYSDSSPEEKLFF. The CDR3 region has the DNA TGTGCCAGCAGTTACTCGGACAGTTCCCCCGAGGAAAAACTGTTTTTT.

The genes are TRBV4-1 and TRBJ2-3; TRBD2 aligns across 12 bases. Per the germline V gene, CDR1 is MGHRA and CDR2 is YSYEKL. CDR3 length: 16 amino acids. V lost 0 bases to trimming and J lost 7 bases; unmatched junction nucleotides: 5. CDR3 region: CASSQDLAGGPNTQYF. The CDR3 region has the DNA TGCGCCAGCAGCCAAGATCTAGCGGGGGGGCCGAATACGCAGTATTTT.

This clonotype showed up many times. The chain couples TRBV19 to TRBJ1-5, with D hard to call. The V gene lost 7 bases and the J gene lost 5 bases, with 24 bases spanning the gap. The CDR3 has 17 amino acids. The germline V gene has CDR1 LNHDA and CDR2 SQIVND (reference sequence). Written as DNA, the CDR3 is TGTGCCAGTAATTCCGCGGGTTACACACTTTCCGATCAGCCCCAGCATTTT. Protein: CASNSAGYTLSDQPQHF.

With regard to this clonotype: This could be a read error, since a much larger clone is one nucleotide away. The V gene is TRBV9, the J gene TRBJ1-5, with D uncertain. The CDR3 totals 13 residues. From germline, CDR1 is SGDLS and CDR2 YYNGEE. DNA for the CDR3: TGTGCCAGCGGCGTAGCTCCTAATCAGCCCCAGCATTTT. This codes for CASGVAPNQPQHF.

About this clonotype itself: This may be a read error: a much more frequent sequence differs by one nucleotide. This is likely a read error, given that the CDR3 carries no conserved phenylalanine or tryptophan at its end. Because the CDR3's place on the DNA is in doubt, the DNA is left out and the CDR3 is given as listed by TCRdb. The chain links TRBV3-1 to TRBJ2-7; TRBD2, the table's D call, was not compared with the DNA. The CDR3 has 14 amino acids, counting both end residues. From germline, CDR1 is LGHDT and CDR2 YNNKEL (reference sequence). The CDR3: CASSQDSRASVVYS.

There are a few counts of this clonotype. This sequence joins TRBV12-3 or TRBV12-4 and TRBJ2-1, with D unclear. Trimming removed 7 bases from V and 4 bases from J, with 8 bases in between. This CDR3 region has 12 residues. This chain's CDR3 is CASKMDYNEQFF. DNA of the CDR3: TGTGCCAGCAAAATGGATTACAATGAGCAGTTCTTC.